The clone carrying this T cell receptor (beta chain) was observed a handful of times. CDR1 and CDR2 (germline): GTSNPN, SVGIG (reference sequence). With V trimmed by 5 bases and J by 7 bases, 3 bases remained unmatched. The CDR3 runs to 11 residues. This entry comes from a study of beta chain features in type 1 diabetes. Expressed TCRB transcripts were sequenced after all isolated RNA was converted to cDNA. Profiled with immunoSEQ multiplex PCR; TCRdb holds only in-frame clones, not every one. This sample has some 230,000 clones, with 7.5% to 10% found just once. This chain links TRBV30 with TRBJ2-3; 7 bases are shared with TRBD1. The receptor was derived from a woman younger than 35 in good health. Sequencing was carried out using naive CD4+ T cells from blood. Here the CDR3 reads CAWSRGNTQYF. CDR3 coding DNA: TGTGCCTGGTCCAGGGGGAATACGCAGTATTTT.